Shown below are 18 T cell receptor beta chains from a single sample sequenced in a study of T cells in pancreatic ductal adenocarcinoma. Assay: immunoSEQ multiplex PCR; the TCRdb copy retains only in-frame clones and omits some. The data show 8,500 to 9,500 clones, about 64% seen once. Surgery without prior neoadjuvant therapy was the treatment of the selected pancreatic ductal adenocarcinoma patients. Sequenced input: pancreatic tumor tissue. These receptor sequences come from a human donor with pancreatic ductal adenocarcinoma.

The V call is TRBV27, the J call TRBJ2-7; D not resolved. The V gene lost 6 bases and the J gene lost 5 bases, with 17 bases spanning the gap. Per the germline V gene, CDR1 is MNHEY and CDR2 is SMNVEV (reference sequence). The CDR3 is 14 amino acids. DNA for the CDR3: TGTGCCAGCAGATTTAAAATGGTTGGGGACGAGCAGTACTTC. Its protein is CASRFKMVGDEQYF.

This clone counts as large. This chain links TRBV19 with TRBJ1-2, with a possible D match to TRBD1 (6 bases). CDR3 size: 14 residues. Germline V gene data show CDR1 as LNHDA and CDR2 as SQIVND (reference sequence). Trimming pared 3 bases from V and 4 bases from J, leaving 12 bases between. CDR3 sequence reads: CASSIYRESYGYTF. The CDR3 DNA reads TGTGCCAGTAGTATTTACAGGGAGAGCTATGGCTACACCTTC.

The chain joins TRBV29-1 to TRBJ2-1; 12 bases line up with TRBD1. Germline V gene sequence: CDR1 SQVTM, CDR2 ANQGSEA. The length of the CDR3 is 13 residues. The trim removed 6 bases at V and 7 bases at J, leaving 4 bases unmatched. CDR3 in amino acids: CSVGTGGWNEQFF. In nucleotides, the CDR3 is TGCAGCGTCGGGACAGGGGGCTGGAATGAGCAGTTCTTC.

This chain uses TRBV7-8 with TRBJ1-5, with D possibly being TRBD1 (5 bases). Trimming left V 5 bases short and J 6 bases short, with 14 bases between. Germline loops: CDR1 SGHVS, CDR2 FQNEAQ. The CDR3 loop spans 14 amino acids. CDR3 nucleotides: TGTGCCAGCAGCGGACCGGGACCAAGTCAGCCCCAGCATTTT. This gives the protein CASSGPGPSQPQHF. The complete variable domain, with remaining parts taken from reference TRBV7-8 and TRBJ1-5, reads GAGVSQSPRYKVAKRGQDVALRCDPISGHVSLFWYQQALGQGPEFLTYFQNEAQLDKSGLPSDRFFAERPEGSVSTLKIQRTQQEDSAVYLCASSGPGPSQPQHFGDGTRLSIL.

The CDR3 sequence is CASSVMGSPGELFF. The CDR3 bases are TGCGCCAGCAGTGTGATGGGGTCCCCCGGGGAGCTGTTTTTT. V and J are TRBV10-2 and TRBJ2-2, with no clear D. Germline V lookup: CDR1 WSHSY, CDR2 SAAADI. CDR3 length: 14 amino acids. V was pared by 4 bases and J by 6 bases, with 12 bases between.

The chain carries TRBV19 and TRBJ2-1, with 7 bases matching TRBD2. The CDR3 length is 15 residues. Germline trimming cut 5 bases from V and 7 bases from J; bases unmatched to any gene: 11. Germline V CDR1 and CDR2: LNHDA, SQIVND (reference sequence). The CDR3 DNA is TGTGCCAGTAGTCAAGGACTAGGCCTGGGAAATGAGCAGTTCTTC. Amino acid sequence: CASSQGLGLGNEQFF.

This sequence joins TRBV6-5 and TRBJ1-2; 10 positions match TRBD1. V lost 6 bases, J lost 2 bases, and 6 bases stayed unmatched. The CDR3 contains 15 residues. Germline V gives CDR1 MNHEY, CDR2 SVGAGI. The CDR3 DNA follows: TGTGCCAGCAGGCCAAGGACAGGGGGAAACTATGGCTACACCTTC. This encodes CASRPRTGGNYGYTF.

This clone has just one count. This chain connects TRBV5-3 to TRBJ2-3; TRBD2 aligns across 9 bases. TRBV5-3 is an ORF; its function is uncertain. This CDR3 has 18 residues. The trim removed 6 bases at V and 2 bases at J, leaving 16 bases unmatched. The CDR3, as DNA: TGTGCCAGAATTACCCGAAAGGGCCTAGCGGGGCCCACAGATACGCAGTATTTT. It codes for CARITRKGLAGPTDTQYF.

This rearrangement joins TRBV2 to TRBJ1-1; tentative D call: TRBD1 (5 bases). Germline lookup yields CDR1 SNHLY and CDR2 FYNNEI. V dropped 0 bases and J dropped 4 bases, with 12 bases sitting between them. This CDR3 spans 15 amino acids. The CDR3 coding sequence is TGTGCCAGCAGTGAAGCGGGAGGAGGGGTCACTGAAGCTTTCTTT. Translated, it gives CASSEAGGGVTEAFF.

The V call is TRBV2, the J call TRBJ2-1, with 8 bases aligning to TRBD1. The CDR3 loop spans 16 amino acids. CDR1 is SNHLY, CDR2 FYNNEI, per germline. After removal of 6 bases from V and 3 bases from J, the junction contained 10 bases not matched to a gene. As DNA, the CDR3 is TGTGCCAGCAGAGCCGGGACAGGCCTTGGCTACAATGAGCAGTTCTTC. This gives the protein CASRAGTGLGYNEQFF.

The chain joins TRBV19 to TRBJ2-2; no definite D call. Germline assignment: CDR1 LNHDA and CDR2 SQIVND (reference sequence). Trimming cost V 7 bases and J 2 bases, with 8 bases left between them. The length of the CDR3 is 13 residues. The CDR3: CASTRRNTGELFF. The CDR3 DNA is TGTGCCAGTACTCGGAGAAACACCGGGGAGCTGTTTTTT.

This clone was seen just once. The chain has TRBV29-1 and TRBJ1-2; tentative D call: TRBD1 (6 bases). The germline V gene encodes CDR1 SQVTM and CDR2 ANQGSEA. This CDR3 contains 14 residues. V was pared by 4 bases and J by 7 bases, with 19 bases between. This CDR3 reads CSVAPGQFGSGYTF. CDR3 in DNA: TGCAGCGTTGCGCCCGGACAGTTTGGTTCTGGCTACACCTTC.

This clone came up a few times. This chain connects TRBV19 to TRBJ1-5, with D hard to call. This CDR3 region has 16 residues. The ends were cut back, 6 bases at V and 3 bases at J, with 18 bases in the middle. Germline CDR1 and CDR2: LNHDA and SQIVND (reference sequence). In DNA, the CDR3 is TGTGCCAGTAGAATTAATGGGCGAAACCTCAATCAGCCCCAGCATTTT. It specifies CASRINGRNLNQPQHF.

The chain carries TRBV7-2 and TRBJ1-6; D gene unclear. CDR1 and CDR2 (germline): SGHTA, FQGNSA. V was clipped by 1 base and J by 4 bases, with 8 bases between them. The CDR3 contains 15 residues. CDR3 sequence: CASSLEGAYNSPLHF. DNA for the CDR3: TGTGCCAGCAGCTTAGAAGGAGCGTATAATTCACCCCTCCACTTT.

The chain couples TRBV5-4 to TRBJ1-4; D is possibly TRBD1 (5 bases). Germline V gene data show CDR1 as SGHNT and CDR2 as YYREEE (reference sequence). This CDR3 contains 15 residues. The germline V and J ends were trimmed by 0 bases and 5 bases, with 11 bases remaining between them. The CDR3 region has the DNA TGTGCCAGCAGCTTGGCTGGTGGGGCGAATGAAAAACTGTTTTTT. This sequence encodes CASSLAGGANEKLFF.

In nucleotides, the CDR3 is TGCGCCAGCAGCCCCCAGCTAATCGGGGAGCTGTTTTTT. This encodes CASSPQLIGELFF. The rearrangement joins TRBV5-1 to TRBJ2-2; D gene unclear. Germline V lookup: CDR1 SGHRS, CDR2 YFSETQ. Trimming stripped 4 bases from V and 7 bases from J, with 11 bases between. The CDR3 is 13 residues long.

The chain links TRBV19 to TRBJ2-7; weak D call: TRBD2 (5 bases). Trimming shortened V by 5 bases and J by 0 bases, and 11 bases separated the two germline ends. The germline CDR1 and CDR2 sequences are LNHDA and SQIVND (reference sequence). This CDR3 spans 14 amino acids. CDR3 sequence reads: CASSAQTNSYEQYF. The CDR3 DNA reads as TGTGCCAGTAGTGCCCAGACTAACTCCTACGAGCAGTACTTC.

This clone was picked up a small number of times. This chain connects TRBV5-1 to TRBJ1-1; D is unresolved. There are 13 residues in the CDR3. V lost 0 bases and J 1 base, leaving 4 bases between the germline ends. In germline, CDR1 is SGHRS, CDR2 YFSETQ. CDR3: CASSLAGNTEAFF. CDR3 nucleotides: TGCGCCAGCAGCTTGGCTGGGAACACTGAAGCTTTCTTT.